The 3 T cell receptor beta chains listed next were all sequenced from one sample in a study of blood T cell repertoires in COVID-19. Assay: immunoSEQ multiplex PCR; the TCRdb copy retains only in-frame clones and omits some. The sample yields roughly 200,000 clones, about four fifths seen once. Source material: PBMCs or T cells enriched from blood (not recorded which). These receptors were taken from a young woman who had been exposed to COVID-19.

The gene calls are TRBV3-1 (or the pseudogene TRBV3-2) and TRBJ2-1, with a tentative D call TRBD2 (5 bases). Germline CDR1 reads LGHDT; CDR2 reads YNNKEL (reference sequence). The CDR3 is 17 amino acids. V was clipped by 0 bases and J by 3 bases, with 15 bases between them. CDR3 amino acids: CASSQDRGLAVYNEQFF. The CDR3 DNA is TGTGCCAGCAGCCAAGATCGAGGGCTAGCAGTCTACAATGAGCAGTTCTTC.

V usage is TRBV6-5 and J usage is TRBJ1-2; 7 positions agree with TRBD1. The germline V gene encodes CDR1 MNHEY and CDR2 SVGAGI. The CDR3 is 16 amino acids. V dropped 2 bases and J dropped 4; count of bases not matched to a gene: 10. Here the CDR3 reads CASSYVPQGGSYGYTF. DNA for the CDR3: TGTGCCAGCAGTTACGTCCCCCAAGGGGGCTCCTATGGCTACACCTTC.

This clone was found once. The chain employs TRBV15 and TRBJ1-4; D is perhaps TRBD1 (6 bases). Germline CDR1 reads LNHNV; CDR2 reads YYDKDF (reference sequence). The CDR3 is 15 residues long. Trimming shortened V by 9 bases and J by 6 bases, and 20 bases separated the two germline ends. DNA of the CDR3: TGTGCCACTAAACCTGAGGGGGTATTGGATGAAAAACTGTTTTTT. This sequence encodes CATKPEGVLDEKLFF.